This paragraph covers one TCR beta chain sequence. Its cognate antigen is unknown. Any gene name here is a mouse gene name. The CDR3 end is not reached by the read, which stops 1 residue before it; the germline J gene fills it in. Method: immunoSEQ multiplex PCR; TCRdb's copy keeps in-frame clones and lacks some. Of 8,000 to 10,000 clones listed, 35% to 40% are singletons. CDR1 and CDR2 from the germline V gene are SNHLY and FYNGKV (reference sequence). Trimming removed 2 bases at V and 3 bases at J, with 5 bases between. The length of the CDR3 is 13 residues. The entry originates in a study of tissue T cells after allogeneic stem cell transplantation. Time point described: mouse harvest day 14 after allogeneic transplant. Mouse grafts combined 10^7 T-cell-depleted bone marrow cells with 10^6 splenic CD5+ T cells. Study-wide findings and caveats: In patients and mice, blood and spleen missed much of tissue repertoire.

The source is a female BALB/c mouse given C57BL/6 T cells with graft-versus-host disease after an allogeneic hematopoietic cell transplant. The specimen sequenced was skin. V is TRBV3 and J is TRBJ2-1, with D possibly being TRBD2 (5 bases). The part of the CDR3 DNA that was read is TGTGCCAGCAGCTTATGGGGCTATGCTGAGCAGTTC. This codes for CASSLWGYAEQF. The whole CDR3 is CASSLWGYAEQFF.